This passage covers 23 T cell receptor beta chains from one sample sequenced in a study of tumor-infiltrating lymphocytes in oesophageal squamous cell carcinoma. Each CDR3 protein gets one entry after TCRdb re-called the PCR reads with MiXCR. The table includes roughly 14,000 distinct CDR3 sequences, almost 50% detected once. Material for sequencing was blood. The receptor set was obtained from a male donor with esophageal squamous cell carcinoma.

CDR3 residues: CASDAKGGTEAFF. The CDR3 coding sequence is TGTGCCAGCGACGCAAAAGGGGGCACTGAAGCTTTCTTT. The chain uses TRBV6-2 or TRBV6-3 and TRBJ1-1; the D gene is possibly TRBD1 (6 bases). Looked up from germline, CDR1 is MNHEY and CDR2 is SVGEGT. Trimming stripped 8 bases from V and 4 bases from J, with 14 bases between. CDR3 length: 13 residues.

J is TRBJ2-1 and V is TRBV6-4; 10 bases align to TRBD2. Germline V gene data show CDR1 as MRHNA and CDR2 as SNTAGT. The CDR3 totals 15 residues. Unmatched junction bases numbered 0, after V lost 0 bases and J lost 4 bases. Here the CDR3 reads CASSDSAGGYNEQFF. In DNA, the CDR3 is TGTGCCAGCAGTGACTCAGCGGGAGGGTACAATGAGCAGTTCTTC.

The genes are TRBV7-2 and TRBJ1-2; D gene unclear. This CDR3 region has 13 residues. From germline, CDR1 is SGHTA and CDR2 FQGNSA. V dropped 1 base and J dropped 2 bases, with 5 bases sitting between them. The CDR3 region is CASSLGGNYGYTF. CDR3 DNA sequence: TGTGCCAGCAGCTTAGGCGGAAACTATGGCTACACCTTC.

This clonotype counts as medium-sized. V and J are TRBV6-1 and TRBJ2-4; 10 bases fit TRBD2. V trimming: 2 bases; J trimming: 8 bases; junction bases outside the gene matches: 6. This CDR3 is built from 15 residues. From germline, CDR1 is MNHNS and CDR2 SASEGT. In DNA, the CDR3 is TGTGCCAGCAGTGAACCGGCTAGCGGGAGTGACATTCAGTACTTC. Amino acids: CASSEPASGSDIQYF.

The chain combines TRBV24-1 with TRBJ2-1; D is ambiguous. The DNA matches TRBJ2-5 better at its end, which makes the J call doubtful. The CDR3 totals 13 residues. CDR1 KGHDR and CDR2 SFDVKD come from the germline V gene. The DNA of the CDR3 is TGTGCCACCAGTGCCGCCGACCAAGAGACCCAGTACTTC. It is translated as CATSAADQETQYF.

This chain links TRBV6-1 with TRBJ2-5, with D tentatively TRBD1 (7 bases). Trimming left V 6 bases short and J 11 bases short, with 22 bases between. CDR3 length: 14 amino acids. The germline gives CDR1 MNHNS, CDR2 SASEGT. CDR3 DNA sequence: TGTGCCAGCAGATATACAGGGGCCGGGGGAGAGCAGTACTTC. As protein: CASRYTGAGGEQYF.

CDR3 residues: CASSYGGAKNIQYF. The DNA of the CDR3 is TGTGCCAGCAGTTACGGGGGAGCCAAAAACATTCAGTACTTC. This rearrangement joins TRBV6-6 to TRBJ2-4, with D perhaps matching TRBD1 or TRBD2 (5 bases each). V dropped 2 bases and J dropped 0 bases, with 5 bases sitting between them. The CDR3 totals 14 residues. Per germline, CDR1 MNHNY and CDR2 SVGAGI (reference sequence).

This clonotype has only a few counts. The chain combines TRBV6-2 or TRBV6-3 with TRBJ2-1; TRBD2 matches at 11 bases. In germline, CDR1 is MNHEY, CDR2 SVGEGT. The CDR3 is 15 residues long. The J segment lost 5 bases and the V segment lost 6 bases, leaving 6 bases of the junction unmatched. CDR3 sequence: CASRPLAGVNNEQFF. CDR3 in DNA: TGTGCCAGCAGACCACTAGCGGGAGTAAACAATGAGCAGTTCTTC.

This clonotype came up a few times. The V call is TRBV7-8, the J call TRBJ2-1; D perhaps matches TRBD2 (6 bases). This CDR3 is 17 amino acids long. The germline CDR1 and CDR2 sequences are SGHVS and FQNEAQ. Between the trimmed V and J ends, which lost 0 bases and 0 bases, there was a span of 12 bases. The CDR3 bases are TGTGCCAGCAGCTTAGCGACTAGTACCGTCTCCTACAATGAGCAGTTCTTC. Translated, it gives CASSLATSTVSYNEQFF.

The chain links TRBV18 to TRBJ2-2, with D possibly TRBD1 on 5 matching bases. Looked up from germline, CDR1 is KGHSH and CDR2 is LQKENI. Trimming cost V 6 bases and J 4 bases, with 12 bases left between them. The CDR3 is made up of 14 amino acids. The CDR3 DNA sequence: TGTGCCAGCTCCCGAGGTCAGGGCACCGGGGAGCTGTTTTTT. As protein: CASSRGQGTGELFF. Combining the CDR3 with reference TRBV18 and TRBJ2-2 gives the whole variable domain NAGVMQNPRHLVRRRGQEARLRCSPMKGHSHVYWYRQLPEEGLKFMVYLQKENIIDESGMPKERFSAEFPKEGPSILRIQQVVRGDSAAYFCASSRGQGTGELFFGEGSRLTVL.

This clonotype was picked up a small number of times. V and J are TRBV5-1 and TRBJ1-6, with TRBD1 matching 8 bases. The germline V gene encodes CDR1 SGHRS and CDR2 YFSETQ. The CDR3 is 15 residues long. The ends lost 5 bases at V and 3 bases at J; junction bases unmatched: 4. This chain's CDR3 is CASSGQGLYNSPLHF. As DNA, the CDR3 is TGCGCCAGCAGTGGACAGGGACTCTATAATTCACCCCTCCACTTT.

This clonotype was picked up a small number of times. CDR3 sequence reads: CASSLSRGIETQYF. The DNA of the CDR3 is TGTGCCAGCAGCTTATCTCGGGGAATAGAGACCCAGTACTTC. The chain couples TRBV7-2 to TRBJ2-5, with TRBD2 as a possible D gene (5 bases). Germline CDR1 reads SGHTA; CDR2 reads FQGNSA. The CDR3 has 14 amino acids. The V and J ends lost 2 bases and 4 bases respectively, with 11 bases between them.

In this sample, this clonotype turned up a few times. No conserved phenylalanine or tryptophan ends this CDR3, so it is likely a read error. The DNA is left out, because the CDR3 cannot be placed on it with certainty; the CDR3 is given as TCRdb lists it. This chain joins TRBV7-2 and TRBJ2-5; whether TRBD1, the table's D call, matches the DNA was not checked. CDR1 is SGHTA, CDR2 FQGNSA, per germline. The CDR3 is 14 amino acids long, termini counted. The CDR3 spells CASSLADRGYTFGS.

The rearrangement joins TRBV6-5 to TRBJ2-5, with 9 bases that match TRBD1. Near its end, the DNA agrees better with TRBJ2-1, so the J call may be wrong. From germline, CDR1 is MNHEY and CDR2 SVGAGI. CDR3 length: 16 residues. The CDR3 protein is CASSESAGTGYPEQFF. In DNA form, the CDR3 reads TGTGCCAGCAGTGAAAGTGCGGGGACAGGGTATCCTGAGCAGTTCTTC.

V is TRBV11-2 and J is TRBJ1-6; D not certain. This CDR3 is built from 19 residues. Between the trimmed V and J ends, which lost 5 bases and 5 bases, there was a span of 25 bases. Germline lookup yields CDR1 SGHAT and CDR2 FQNNGV. In DNA form, the CDR3 reads TGTGCCAGCAGCACATACGCTCTGGCGCAGCTAGGCAATAATTCACCCCTCCACTTT. It is translated as CASSTYALAQLGNNSPLHF.

In this sample, this clonotype turned up once. V usage is TRBV10-3 and J usage is TRBJ1-3; D unresolved. Germline V CDR1 and CDR2: ENHRY, SYGVKD. Trimming removed 3 bases from V and 7 bases from J, with 7 bases in between. This CDR3 is 12 amino acids long. The CDR3 is CAISDPGNTIYF. The CDR3, as DNA: TGTGCCATCAGTGACCCCGGGAACACCATATATTTT.

This clonotype was counted ten times or more. The chain is built from TRBV10-1 and TRBJ2-2; 7 bases align to TRBD2. Germline assignment: CDR1 WNHNN and CDR2 SYGVQD (reference sequence). Trimming at V came to 4 bases and at J to 3 bases, leaving 5 bases not matched to a gene. This CDR3 is 15 amino acids long. As DNA, the CDR3 is TGCGCCAGCAGTGGAGCGGGGTCGGACACCGGGGAGCTGTTTTTT. Its protein product is CASSGAGSDTGELFF.

V and J are TRBV7-8 and TRBJ2-6; 7 bases are a match to TRBD1. The junction had 7 bases not matched to a gene; V was cut back by 5 bases and J by 0 bases. This CDR3 has 17 amino acids. Per the germline V gene, CDR1 is SGHVS and CDR2 is FQNEAQ. CDR3 loop: CASSLRDSHSGANVLTF. In DNA form, the CDR3 reads TGTGCCAGCAGCCTACGGGACAGTCACTCTGGGGCCAACGTCCTGACTTTC.

This chain joins TRBV7-2 and TRBJ1-1; D is uncertain. The CDR3 totals 14 residues. V lost 4 bases, J lost 3 bases, and 12 bases lay in between. From germline, CDR1 is SGHTA and CDR2 FQGNSA. CDR3 loop: CASSSSSGYTEAFF. CDR3 nucleotides: TGTGCCAGCAGCTCGTCTTCAGGCTACACTGAAGCTTTCTTT.

This clonotype was seen more than once but under ten times. The rearrangement links TRBV12-3 or TRBV12-4 to TRBJ2-3, with 8 bases identical to TRBD1. V shed 6 bases and J 2 bases; nucleotides not matched to a gene: 4. This CDR3 has 14 amino acids. CDR3 region: CASRRQGLTDTQYF. Here the CDR3 DNA reads TGTGCCAGCAGAAGACAGGGGCTCACAGATACGCAGTATTTT.

CDR3 coding DNA: TGTGCCAGCAGCCGGGGCACCTCCTACGAGCAGTACTTC. It is translated as CASSRGTSYEQYF. The chain joins TRBV7-8 to TRBJ2-3; D may correspond to TRBD1 or TRBD2 (5 bases each). Judging by the DNA end, TRBJ2-7 fits better; the J call may be wrong. The CDR3 covers 13 residues. The V gene's germline CDR1 is SGHVS and CDR2 FQNEAQ.

This clonotype is termed medium-sized (0.01 to 0.1%). CDR3 residues: CASSDGQINGYTF. CDR3 sequence (DNA): TGTGCCAGCAGTGATGGTCAGATTAATGGCTACACCTTC. This chain connects TRBV6-1 to TRBJ1-2, with D unclear. CDR1 MNHNS and CDR2 SASEGT come from the germline V gene. This CDR3 is built from 13 residues. V lost 3 bases to trimming and J lost 6 bases, with 11 bases between them.

The gene calls are TRBV11-2 and TRBJ2-7, with 10 bases fitting TRBD2. The CDR3 is 19 residues long. V was clipped by 4 bases and J by 7 bases; unmatched bases: 22. Per the germline V gene, CDR1 is SGHAT and CDR2 is FQNNGV. In DNA form, the CDR3 reads TGTGCCAGCAGCTCCGTAGGACTAGCGGAGGCCGGCTCCTACAATGAGCAGTACTTC. It translates to CASSSVGLAEAGSYNEQYF.